Each of the 12 T cell receptor beta chains below was sequenced from the same sample in a study of blood T cell repertoires in COVID-19. TCRdb's table, derived via immunoSEQ multiplex PCR, lists solely in-frame clones and lacks some. The sample shows 150,000 or so clones, roughly 88% of them seen only once. The sample consisted of peripheral blood. These TCRs come from a woman aged 55-75 years with acute or convalescent COVID-19.

J is TRBJ2-7 and V is TRBV12-3 or TRBV12-4, with a tentative D call TRBD1 (6 bases). Trimming stripped 5 bases from V and 4 bases from J, with 9 bases between. The CDR3 loop spans 12 amino acids. DNA of the CDR3: TGTGCCAGCAGTACACAGGGTTACGAGCAGTACTTC. The encoded protein is CASSTQGYEQYF.

The chain links TRBV6-2 or TRBV6-3 to TRBJ2-6; 9 bases are shared with TRBD1. Trimming removed 2 bases from V and 4 bases from J; junction bases left unmatched: 9. The CDR3 spans 18 residues. CDR1 and CDR2 (germline): MNHEY, SVGEGT. CDR3 loop: CASSYGGTGSFGANVLTF. The CDR3 DNA is TGTGCCAGCAGTTACGGGGGGACAGGGTCCTTCGGGGCCAACGTCCTGACTTTC.

The chain is built from TRBV7-2 and TRBJ1-5, with D maybe TRBD1 (5 bases). This CDR3 is built from 13 residues. From germline, CDR1 is SGHTA and CDR2 FQGNSA. The CDR3 DNA follows: TGTTCTTCGGCAGGGCAGAGCAATCAGCCCCAGCATTTT. As protein: CSSAGQSNQPQHF.

This clone appeared a few times. CDR3 amino acids: CASSLPSSGASGELFF. The DNA for the CDR3 is TGTGCCAGCAGCTTGCCCTCTAGCGGGGCCTCCGGGGAGCTGTTTTTT. The chain is built from TRBV5-5 and TRBJ2-2; 9 bases map to TRBD2. The CDR3 has 16 amino acids. Losses at the gene ends were 1 base for V and 6 bases for J; bases not matched to a gene: 7. Germline CDR1 reads SGHKS; CDR2 reads YYEKEE (reference sequence).

The chain links TRBV5-8 to TRBJ2-1; 10 positions agree with TRBD2. V gave up 6 bases and J gave up 2 bases; unmatched junction bases: 11. CDR1 is SGHTS, CDR2 YDEGEE, per germline. There are 17 residues in the CDR3. CDR3 nucleotides: TGTGCCAGCACCCGAGGGAGCGGGGGGGCCCCCTACAATGAGCAGTTCTTC. This encodes CASTRGSGGAPYNEQFF. Filled out from reference TRBV5-8 and TRBJ2-1, the complete variable domain reads EAGVTQSPTHLIKTRGQQATLRCSPISGHTSVYWYQQALGLGLQFLLWYDEGEERNRGNFPPRFSGRQFPNYSSELNVNALELEDSALYLCASTRGSGGAPYNEQFFGPGTRLTVL.

The rearrangement links TRBV30 to TRBJ1-4, with 7 bases fitting TRBD1. V trimming: 0 bases; J trimming: 5 bases; junction bases outside the gene matches: 6. Per the germline V gene, CDR1 is GTSNPN and CDR2 is SVGIG (reference sequence). The CDR3 spans 15 residues. CDR3 sequence (DNA): TGTGCCTGGAGTGTGACTCCGGGACAGAATGAAAAACTGTTTTTT. It translates to CAWSVTPGQNEKLFF.

The chain couples TRBV6-5 to TRBJ2-3, with a weak D call TRBD1 (5 bases). CDR3 length equals 14 residues. Germline-derived CDR1 and CDR2 are MNHEY and SVGAGI. V was trimmed by 6 bases and J by 4 bases, leaving 14 bases between them. CDR3 sequence reads: CASSPFPGSDTQYF. The CDR3 DNA is TGTGCCAGCAGCCCCTTCCCAGGGTCAGATACGCAGTATTTT.

The chain couples TRBV5-4 to TRBJ1-4; 7 bases agree with TRBD1. This CDR3 spans 14 amino acids. V shed 4 bases and J 3 bases; nucleotides not matched to a gene: 3. The germline gives CDR1 SGHNT, CDR2 YYREEE (reference sequence). For the CDR3, the DNA is TGTGCCAGCAGCAGCGACAGGGCTAATGAAAAACTGTTTTTT. Protein: CASSSDRANEKLFF.

The V call is TRBV5-8, the J call TRBJ2-3; TRBD2 is a possible D gene (5 bases). The CDR3 covers 14 residues. Germline assignment: CDR1 SGHTS and CDR2 YDEGEE. Trimming removed 1 base at V and 4 bases at J, with 10 bases between. In DNA, the CDR3 is TGTGCCAGCAGCTTGAGAAAGGGAGCAGATACGCAGTATTTT. This gives the protein CASSLRKGADTQYF. Supplemented by reference TRBV5-8 and TRBJ2-3, the full variable domain reads EAGVTQSPTHLIKTRGQQATLRCSPISGHTSVYWYQQALGLGLQFLLWYDEGEERNRGNFPPRFSGRQFPNYSSELNVNALELEDSALYLCASSLRKGADTQYFGPGTRLTVL.

The genes are TRBV2 and TRBJ1-5; D gene ambiguous. CDR3 length: 16 amino acids. Looked up from germline, CDR1 is SNHLY and CDR2 is FYNNEI. Trimming pared 2 bases from V and 0 bases from J, leaving 11 bases between. Here the CDR3 DNA reads TGTGCCAGCAGTGAAATGTCGGGTTATAGCAATCAGCCCCAGCATTTT. This codes for CASSEMSGYSNQPQHF.

The V call is TRBV23-1, the J call TRBJ2-5; D is uncertain. TRBV23-1 is known as an ORF, though its function is uncertain. This CDR3 is built from 15 residues. Trimming left V 1 base short and J 3 bases short, with 12 bases between. CDR3 nucleotides: TGCGCCAGCAGTCAATATAACACCTTAAAAGAGACCCAGTACTTC. This codes for CASSQYNTLKETQYF.

The chain employs TRBV6-5 and TRBJ1-5, with TRBD1 matching 8 bases. Looked up from germline, CDR1 is MNHEY and CDR2 is SVGAGI. The CDR3 runs to 13 residues. The V gene end was trimmed by 8 bases and the J gene end by 3 bases; junction bases not matched to a gene: 3. For the CDR3, the DNA is TGTGCCAGCTGGGGACAGGTCAATCAGCCCCAGCATTTT. Encoded protein: CASWGQVNQPQHF.